The rows below give T cell receptor beta chains drawn from one sample of a study of blood T cell repertoires in COVID-19. Method: immunoSEQ multiplex PCR; TCRdb's copy keeps in-frame clones and lacks some. Of around 150,000 clones listed, 76% are singletons. Sequencing was carried out using peripheral blood. These receptors were obtained from a man in his fifties or sixties with acute or convalescent COVID-19. The CDR3 runs from the conserved cysteine through the conserved F or W. D genes are given only for firm matches.

TRBV27,16,TRBD2,TRBJ2-1,CASSSRTSGSIHEQFF
TRBV6-5,11,NA,TRBJ2-1,CATGAGVEQFF
TRBV4-1,14,NA,TRBJ2-1,CASSQATAYNEQFF
TRBV14,17,NA,TRBJ2-3,CASSQRGSSTSTDTQYF
TRBV7-2,18,TRBD2,TRBJ2-5,CASSPSRTSGSGQETQYF
TRBV4-1,17,TRBD2,TRBJ2-1,CASSQDRGGRGVNEQFF
TRBV7-6,19,TRBD2,TRBJ2-3,CASSLTSLREGGSTDTQYF
TRBV7-3,17,TRBD1,TRBJ2-1,CASSRDGGTGGYNEQFF
TRBV7-3,14,NA,TRBJ2-1,CASSLSTAYNEQFF
TRBV11-2,14,TRBD1,TRBJ2-2,CASSEDRDTGELFF
TRBV5-4,17,TRBD1,TRBJ1-1,CASSTPGTGGEYTEAFF
TRBV6-1,14,NA,TRBJ2-2,CASSDSVRSGELFF
TRBV5-1,15,TRBD1,TRBJ2-1,CASSPGTGIRDEQFF
TRBV7-3,14,NA,TRBJ2-3,CASSRHRDTDTQYF
TRBV6-5,16,NA,TRBJ2-5,CASSYRVSWPQETQYF
TRBV5-6,13,TRBD1,TRBJ2-5,CASSRDRQETQYF
TRBV19,16,NA,TRBJ2-2,CASSTLLRSNTGELFF
TRBV2,13,NA,TRBJ2-7,CASSEGSSYEQYF
TRBV28,13,TRBD1,TRBJ1-1,CASGKTGGTEAFF
TRBV19,15,TRBD1,TRBJ1-5,CASSHGQGWDQPQHF
TRBV3-1/TRBV3-2,15,TRBD1,TRBJ2-3,CASSQGQGFTDTQYF
TRBV5-5,14,NA,TRBJ1-2,CASSFLLSRGKSTF
TRBV16,12,NA,TRBJ2-2,CASRISAGELFF
TRBV14,12,NA,TRBJ2-1,CASSQVVNEQFF
TRBV5-1,15,TRBD2,TRBJ2-3,CASSYTSGRTDTQYF
TRBV7-9,15,TRBD2,TRBJ2-7,CASSFSSGFAYEQYF
TRBV12-2,15,NA,TRBJ2-5,CASRLETGHQETQYF
TRBV29-1,15,NA,TRBJ2-1,CSVEDLANTYNEQFF
TRBV20-1,11,TRBD1,TRBJ1-2,CSAVDRGGYTF
TRBV7-8,14,NA,TRBJ2-1,CASSLSHRNNEQFF
TRBV30,16,TRBD1,TRBJ1-1,CAWKGQGGLMNTEAFF
TRBV5-4,15,NA,TRBJ2-1,CASSLGGRGQREQFF
TRBV6-5,14,NA,TRBJ2-5,CASSFDRYQETQYF
TRBV5-1,15,TRBD2,TRBJ2-2,CASSLSPGGPGELFF
TRBV5-1,14,NA,TRBJ2-1,CASSFSGSYNEQFF
TRBV6-5,15,NA,TRBJ2-3,CASSYASSTTDTQYF
TRBV5-1,15,TRBD1,NA,CASSLAGTGGGEQYF
TRBV5-6,13,NA,TRBJ2-1,CASSLGDSFEQFF
TRBV5-1,16,TRBD2,TRBJ2-3,CASSLLAGAEADTQYF
TRBV5-1,11,NA,TRBJ2-1,CASTLDNEQFF
TRBV5-4,15,TRBD1,TRBJ2-1,CASSLEAGGFNEQFF
TRBV18,17,TRBD1,TRBJ1-4,CASSPRGTGATNEKLFF
TRBV4-2,15,TRBD1,TRBJ2-7,CASSRDSGTGGEQYF
TRBV6-5,13,TRBD1,TRBJ1-5,CASRQGDRQPQHF
TRBV6-5,15,TRBD1,TRBJ2-3,CASTPGQGALDTQYF
TRBV27,16,TRBD1,TRBJ2-7,CASSPLSGQGTWEQYF
TRBV10-3,14,TRBD2,TRBJ2-3,CAIRTSLVTDTQYF
TRBV4-1,15,TRBD2,TRBJ2-7,CASSQGIAGAYEQYF
TRBV6-5,13,TRBD1,TRBJ2-7,CASSSGTGGEQYF
TRBV19,16,TRBD1,TRBJ1-5,CASSSAGTGGWQPQHF
TRBV19,16,TRBD1,TRBJ2-1,CASSPGTGVPYNEQFF
TRBV3-1/TRBV3-2,12,NA,TRBJ2-7,CASSQAISEQYF
TRBV9,15,NA,TRBJ1-1,CASSRYNRAGTEAFF
TRBV29-1,14,TRBD2,TRBJ2-7,CSVNGLAGAYEQYF
TRBV19,13,NA,TRBJ2-1,CASSIREGSEQFF